What follows describes a single TCR beta chain. Participant age was 18 to 89 years, and participants resided in roughly 25 US areas. As handled by the study authors: Amplification from reference gene primers served as the basis for estimated nucleated cell counts. Using immunoSEQ multiplex PCR, the repertoire was profiled, and TCRdb retains in-frame clones only, with some absent. The V and J calls and clone size are taken from that table; D and trimming were inferred from the DNA. The sample has about 240,000 clones, approximately 84% seen once. Trimming left V 2 bases short and J 5 bases short, with 16 bases between. This CDR3 is built from 14 residues. Germline V gene sequence: CDR1 GTSNPN, CDR2 SVGIG (reference sequence). This sample is part of a study of blood T cell repertoires in COVID-19.

The sample comprised PBMCs or T cells enriched from blood (not recorded which). The J gene is TRBJ2-7, the V gene TRBV30, with D possibly matching TRBD1 (5 bases). The receptor was derived from a middle-aged woman with acute COVID-19. CDR3 sequence: CAWSRGMENNEQYF. The CDR3 DNA reads as TGTGCCTGGAGTAGGGGAATGGAGAACAACGAGCAGTACTTC.